This T cell receptor beta chain is drawn from a study of response to subunit inactivated influenza vaccine. In its sample, this clonotype was seen many times. A single record per CDR3 protein comes from TCRdb applying MiXCR to the RT-PCR reads. The sample contains about 520,000 distinct CDR3 sequences, about 7.2% of which appear only once. This CDR3 spans 13 amino acids. Trimming removed 1 base at V and 4 bases at J, with 6 bases between. The germline V gene encodes CDR1 SGHRS and CDR2 YFSETQ. The sample here was PBMCs from blood, taken roughly 24 months after vaccination. The TCR sequence derives from a man between 50 and 69 years old who received an inactivated influenza vaccine. The rearrangement links TRBV5-1 to TRBJ2-1; D remains unclear. DNA of the CDR3: TGCGCCAGCAGCTTGTCCCGATACAATGAGCAGTTCTTC. Translation: CASSLSRYNEQFF. Looking up the rest from reference TRBV5-1 and TRBJ2-1 gives the full variable domain: KAGVTQTPRYLIKTRGQQVTLSCSPISGHRSVSWYQQTPGQGLQFLFEYFSETQRNKGNFPGRFSGRQFSNSRSEMNVSTLELGDSALYLCASSLSRYNEQFFGPGTRLTVL.